The 25 T cell receptor beta chains below all came from one sample that was sequenced in a study of vaccination effects on CD4 cells after COVID-19. No antigens are known for them. Data came from immunoSEQ multiplex PCR; TCRdb stores just in-frame clones and leaves some out. The sample has roughly 73,000 clones, 73% seen once. Before sequencing, viral peptide pools were used by the ViraFEST assay to expand antigen-specific CD4+ T cells. CD4+ T cells were isolated after less than 13 days of culture. From March to December 2020, the person had a SARS-CoV-2 infection that was confirmed by PCR. Sequences were derived from CD4+ T cells from PBMCs cultured with HIV peptides, sampled before COVID-19 vaccination. As to subset: HIV-1 Nef peptide pool negative control/reference culture. The source is a human donor who had a prior SARS-CoV-2 infection.

V is TRBV5-1 and J is TRBJ2-7; D possibly corresponds to TRBD2 (5 bases). The CDR3 has 14 residues. CDR1 and CDR2 (germline): SGHRS, YFSETQ. With 4 bases removed from V and 0 bases from J, the gap between germline ends came to 11 bases. In DNA form, the CDR3 reads TGCGCCAGCAGCCCGACTACTGGCTCCTACGAGCAGTACTTC. Translating gives CASSPTTGSYEQYF.

The rearrangement uses TRBV7-2 and TRBJ2-7, with 7 bases aligning to TRBD1. Germline V gene data show CDR1 as SGHTA and CDR2 as FQGNSA. The CDR3 loop spans 14 amino acids. V shed 5 bases, J shed 2 bases, and the junction held 6 bases outside the gene matches. CDR3 coding DNA: TGTGCCAGCAGCCTATTAGGGACAGCCTACGAGCAGTACTTC. It specifies CASSLLGTAYEQYF.

The chain uses TRBV7-2 and TRBJ1-1; D is unresolved. Trimming stripped 4 bases from V and 5 bases from J, with 11 bases between. The CDR3 loop spans 13 amino acids. The V gene's germline CDR1 is SGHTA and CDR2 FQGNSA. The CDR3 spells CASSSAPLTEAFF. The CDR3 bases are TGTGCCAGCAGCTCGGCCCCGTTAACTGAAGCTTTCTTT.

This clone has more than one count but fewer than ten. V usage is TRBV29-1 and J usage is TRBJ1-1; TRBD1 aligns across 7 bases. CDR1 and CDR2 from the germline V gene are SQVTM and ANQGSEA. The CDR3 contains 13 residues. The V and J ends lost 7 bases and 5 bases, in that order; junction bases with no gene match: 10. The CDR3 sequence: CSGSTGYRTEAFF. CDR3 in DNA: TGCAGCGGTTCGACAGGGTATCGGACTGAAGCTTTCTTT.

The chain uses TRBV7-3 and TRBJ2-5; D remains unclear. Trimming left V 3 bases short and J 5 bases short, with 10 bases between. This CDR3 spans 13 amino acids. Germline V gene data show CDR1 as SGHTA and CDR2 as FQGTGA. CDR3 in DNA: TGTGCCAGCAGCTTTGGGGTCGGGGAGACCCAGTACTTC. Protein product: CASSFGVGETQYF.

The chain recombines TRBV20-1 with TRBJ2-3; 10 bases are shared with TRBD2. Trimming at V came to 3 bases and at J to 4 bases, leaving 4 bases not matched to a gene. The CDR3 length is 14 residues. The germline CDR1 and CDR2 sequences are DFQATT and SNEGSKA (reference sequence). DNA of the CDR3: TGCAGTGCTAGTTCTAGCGGGGGTGCAGATACGCAGTATTTT. Translation gives CSASSSGGADTQYF.

The CDR3 coding sequence is TGTGCCAGCAGCGATCATTCTAACACTGAAGCTTTCTTT. As protein: CASSDHSNTEAFF. The chain links TRBV11-2 to TRBJ1-1, with unresolved D. The CDR3 runs 13 residues. CDR1 and CDR2 (germline): SGHAT, FQNNGV. V was shortened by 5 bases and J by 2 bases, with 9 bases between the two germline ends.

The chain carries TRBV24-1 and TRBJ2-1; 7 bases fit TRBD2. There are 17 residues in the CDR3. V gave up 2 bases and J gave up 4 bases; unmatched junction bases: 10. CDR1 KGHDR and CDR2 SFDVKD come from the germline V gene. For the CDR3, the DNA is TGTGCCACCAGTGATTCGTTCGGGGGAGGGCCTTACAATGAGCAGTTCTTC. Encoded protein: CATSDSFGGGPYNEQFF.

The V call is TRBV19, the J call TRBJ2-2; D is uncertain. With 3 bases removed from V and 4 bases from J, the gap between germline ends came to 6 bases. The CDR3 covers 13 residues. CDR1 and CDR2 (germline): LNHDA, SQIVND (reference sequence). As DNA, the CDR3 is TGTGCCAGTAGTATCGGTACCACCGGGGAGCTGTTTTTT. This encodes CASSIGTTGELFF.

The chain combines TRBV28 with TRBJ2-5; unclear D gene. V shed 1 base and J shed 5 bases, with 5 bases lying between them. Germline CDR1 is MDHEN and CDR2 is SYDVKM. This CDR3 region has 12 residues. CDR3 nucleotide sequence: TGTGCCAGCAGTTTATTACGTGAGACCCAGTACTTC. Encoded protein: CASSLLRETQYF.

This rearrangement joins TRBV5-4 to TRBJ1-2; the match to TRBD1 covers 7 bases. The CDR3 is made up of 15 amino acids. Germline CDR1 and CDR2: SGHNT and YYREEE (reference sequence). V shed 0 bases, J shed 7 bases, and the junction held 9 bases outside the gene matches. This CDR3 is CASSLGGPGGSGYTF. Here the CDR3 DNA reads TGTGCCAGCAGCTTGGGGGGGCCAGGGGGGAGTGGCTACACCTTC.

V is TRBV27 and J is TRBJ2-2; TRBD2 matches at 11 bases. CDR3 length: 16 residues. V shed 5 bases and J 3 bases; nucleotides not matched to a gene: 5. Germline-derived CDR1 and CDR2 are MNHEY and SMNVEV (reference sequence). CDR3 in amino acids: CASSISGGAYTGELFF. The CDR3 DNA follows: TGTGCCAGCAGTATTAGCGGGGGGGCGTACACCGGGGAGCTGTTTTTT.

The CDR3 nucleotides are TGTGCCAGCAGCGACGGGAGCGGCTATGGCTACACCTTC. It translates to CASSDGSGYGYTF. The gene calls are TRBV7-2 and TRBJ1-2; no definite D call. Per germline, CDR1 SGHTA and CDR2 FQGNSA. With 5 bases removed from V and 4 bases from J, the gap between germline ends came to 11 bases. CDR3 length: 13 amino acids.

This clone was recorded once. The J gene is TRBJ2-3, the V gene TRBV20-1; 7 bases are shared with TRBD2. The CDR3 loop spans 14 amino acids. The germline CDR1 and CDR2 sequences are DFQATT and SNEGSKA (reference sequence). The V gene end was trimmed by 3 bases and the J gene end by 6 bases; junction bases not matched to a gene: 9. This chain's CDR3 is CSASGGGSMDTQYF. Here the CDR3 DNA reads TGCAGTGCTAGTGGGGGGGGGTCCATGGATACGCAGTATTTT.

In the case of this clone: Mismatch with germline at one junction end may stem from a read error. CDR3 protein: CASALGGLMGTEAFF. CDR3 nucleotide sequence: TGTGCTAGTGCTTTGGGGGGATTGATGGGCACTGAAGCTTTCTTT. The V gene is TRBV12-5, the J gene TRBJ1-1, with a possible D match to TRBD1 (5 bases). The CDR3 is 15 amino acids. The germline V gene encodes CDR1 LGHNT and CDR2 FRNRAP.

V gene TRBV24-1 combines with J gene TRBJ2-5; no clear D. Germline lookup yields CDR1 KGHDR and CDR2 SFDVKD. The CDR3 loop spans 11 amino acids. Trimming pared 9 bases from V and 4 bases from J, leaving 8 bases between. This CDR3 reads CATPPGETQYF. CDR3 nucleotide sequence: TGTGCCACCCCCCCCGGAGAGACCCAGTACTTC.

This clone was counted only a few times. The J gene is TRBJ2-7, the V gene TRBV6-5; TRBD1 might be the D (6 bases). The CDR3 contains 13 residues. CDR1 and CDR2 from the germline V gene are MNHEY and SVGAGI. Trimming left V 7 bases short and J 5 bases short, with 15 bases between. The chain's CDR3 is CASNPRGVDEQYF. As DNA, the CDR3 is TGTGCCAGCAATCCCAGGGGTGTGGACGAGCAGTACTTC.

The V gene is TRBV5-4, the J gene TRBJ1-2, with D perhaps matching TRBD1 (6 bases). The V gene's germline CDR1 is SGHNT and CDR2 YYREEE (reference sequence). V lost 4 bases to trimming and J lost 6 bases, with 16 bases between them. There are 14 residues in the CDR3. CDR3 sequence (DNA): TGTGCCAGCAGCCGAAGGGGGACCTATGATGGCTACACCTTC. Residues: CASSRRGTYDGYTF.

This chain connects TRBV5-1 to TRBJ1-1; D uncertain. This CDR3 region has 14 residues. CDR1 and CDR2 (germline): SGHRS, YFSETQ. Between the trimmed V and J ends, which lost 5 bases and 0 bases, there was a span of 11 bases. For the CDR3, the DNA is TGCGCCAGCAGGTCGCCGGGTTTGAACACTGAAGCTTTCTTT. The encoded protein is CASRSPGLNTEAFF.

This chain links TRBV7-8 with TRBJ2-1; D unclear. CDR3 length equals 16 residues. V gave up 5 bases and J gave up 0 bases, with 14 bases separating them. Germline V gives CDR1 SGHVS, CDR2 FQNEAQ. The CDR3 loop reads CASSPGVISSYNEQFF. CDR3 nucleotide sequence: TGTGCCAGCAGCCCAGGCGTGATTAGCTCCTACAATGAGCAGTTCTTC.

This clone was seen just once. The chain uses TRBV9 and TRBJ2-1; 9 bases match TRBD1. The CDR3 covers 16 residues. V shed 0 bases and J 3 bases; nucleotides not matched to a gene: 4. CDR1 and CDR2 from the germline V gene are SGDLS and YYNGEE. The chain's CDR3 is CASSVEGQGYYNEQFF. As DNA, the CDR3 is TGTGCCAGCAGCGTAGAGGGACAGGGATACTACAATGAGCAGTTCTTC. Based on the CDR3 plus reference TRBV9 and TRBJ2-1, the full variable domain is DSGVTQTPKHLITATGQRVTLRCSPRSGDLSVYWYQQSLDQGLQFLIQYYNGEERAKGNILERFSAQQFPDLHSELNLSSLELGDSALYFCASSVEGQGYYNEQFFGPGTRLTVL.

This clone was picked up one time. This rearrangement joins TRBV20-1 to TRBJ2-7; a possible D gene is TRBD2 (6 bases). Trimming shortened V by 3 bases and J by 1 base, and 13 bases separated the two germline ends. Per the germline V gene, CDR1 is DFQATT and CDR2 is SNEGSKA (reference sequence). CDR3 size: 14 residues. The CDR3 region has the DNA TGCAGTGCTAGTGGTGGGAGGAAATCCTACGAGCAGTACTTC. It specifies CSASGGRKSYEQYF.

This clone has only a few counts. This chain uses TRBV5-4 with TRBJ2-1, with 8 positions matching TRBD2. In germline, CDR1 is SGHNT, CDR2 YYREEE (reference sequence). The CDR3 loop spans 13 amino acids. V gave up 3 bases and J gave up 9 bases; unmatched junction bases: 5. CDR3 protein: CASSSGGLGEQFF. The CDR3 DNA follows: TGTGCCAGCAGCTCGGGGGGGCTAGGTGAGCAGTTCTTC.

The chain employs TRBV5-1 and TRBJ2-2; 9 positions match TRBD2. The V segment lost 0 bases and the J segment 4 bases; nucleotides outside the gene matches: 7. The germline V gene has CDR1 SGHRS and CDR2 YFSETQ. This CDR3 is 17 amino acids long. CDR3 protein: CASSLDTQRGATGELFF. The CDR3 nucleotides read TGCGCCAGCAGCTTGGATACGCAGCGGGGGGCCACCGGGGAGCTGTTTTTT.

The chain couples TRBV19 to TRBJ1-6, with D possibly being TRBD1 (6 bases). The CDR3 has 17 amino acids. Germline CDR1 LNHDA, CDR2 SQIVND (reference sequence). V was trimmed by 4 bases and J by 5 bases, leaving 18 bases between them. CDR3 protein: CASSTSRGTLNNSPLHF. CDR3 sequence (DNA): TGTGCCAGTAGTACGAGCAGGGGAACACTTAATAATTCACCCCTCCACTTT. Variable domain in full (rest from reference TRBV19 and TRBJ1-6): DGGITQSPKYLFRKEGQNVTLSCEQNLNHDAMYWYRQDPGQGLRLIYYSQIVNDFQKGDIAEGYSVSREKKESFPLTVTSAQKNPTAFYLCASSTSRGTLNNSPLHFGNGTRLTVT.